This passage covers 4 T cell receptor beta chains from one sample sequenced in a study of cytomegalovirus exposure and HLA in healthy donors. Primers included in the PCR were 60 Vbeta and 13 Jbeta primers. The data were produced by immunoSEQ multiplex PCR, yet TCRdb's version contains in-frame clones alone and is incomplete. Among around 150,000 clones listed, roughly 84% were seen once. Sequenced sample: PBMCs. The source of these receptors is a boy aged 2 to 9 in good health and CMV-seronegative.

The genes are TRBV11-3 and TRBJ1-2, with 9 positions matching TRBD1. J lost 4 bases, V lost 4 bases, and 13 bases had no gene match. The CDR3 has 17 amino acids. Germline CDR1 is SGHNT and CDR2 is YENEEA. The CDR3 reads CASSYYTGTGYSYGYTF. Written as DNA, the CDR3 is TGTGCCAGCAGCTATTATACCGGGACAGGGTACAGCTATGGCTACACCTTC.

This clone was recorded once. CDR3 sequence (DNA): TGTGCCAGCAGCGCTACAGGGGGAGGTACGCAGTATTTT. Protein sequence: CASSATGGGTQYF. This chain uses TRBV7-9 with TRBJ2-3; TRBD1 aligns across 8 bases. V lost 5 bases and J lost 8; bases outside the gene matches: 6. In germline, CDR1 is SEHNR, CDR2 FQNEAQ (reference sequence). The length of the CDR3 is 13 residues.

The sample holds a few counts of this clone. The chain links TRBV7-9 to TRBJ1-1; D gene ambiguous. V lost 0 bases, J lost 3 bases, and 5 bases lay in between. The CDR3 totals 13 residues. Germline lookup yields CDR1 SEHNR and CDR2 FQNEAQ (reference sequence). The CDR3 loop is CASSLAADTEAFF. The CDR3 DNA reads TGTGCCAGCAGCTTAGCGGCAGACACTGAAGCTTTCTTT.

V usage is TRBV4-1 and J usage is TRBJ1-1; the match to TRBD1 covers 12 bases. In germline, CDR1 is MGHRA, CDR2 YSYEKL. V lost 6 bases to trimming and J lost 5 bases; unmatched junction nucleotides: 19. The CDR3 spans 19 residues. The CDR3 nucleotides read TGCGCCAGCAGGTTGCGTGGGCCGGGACAGGGGGCCGCGGGGACTGAAGCTTTCTTT. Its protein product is CASRLRGPGQGAAGTEAFF.